This note documents a single T cell receptor beta chain sequence. Its antigen is not known. PCR used 60 Vbeta primers and 13 Jbeta primers. Profiled with immunoSEQ multiplex PCR; TCRdb holds only in-frame clones, not every one. The repertoire has about 160,000 clones, 80% of them found once; the top ten carry under 6%. Per the germline V gene, CDR1 is ENHRY and CDR2 is SYGVKD. The CDR3 is made up of 13 amino acids. The ends were cut back, 7 bases at V and 0 bases at J, with 7 bases in the middle. These data belong to a study of cytomegalovirus exposure and HLA in healthy donors. Study-level findings and limits: Researchers reportedly found TCR beta sequences accurately predicted most subjects' HLA-A and HLA-B alleles.

The sample was PBMCs. The source is a man aged 25-45 years in good health and CMV-seronegative. The chain couples TRBV10-3 to TRBJ1-3, with D possibly matching TRBD1 (6 bases). CDR3 sequence reads: CAIKDSSGNTIYF. For the CDR3, the DNA is TGTGCCATCAAGGACAGCTCTGGAAACACCATATATTTT.